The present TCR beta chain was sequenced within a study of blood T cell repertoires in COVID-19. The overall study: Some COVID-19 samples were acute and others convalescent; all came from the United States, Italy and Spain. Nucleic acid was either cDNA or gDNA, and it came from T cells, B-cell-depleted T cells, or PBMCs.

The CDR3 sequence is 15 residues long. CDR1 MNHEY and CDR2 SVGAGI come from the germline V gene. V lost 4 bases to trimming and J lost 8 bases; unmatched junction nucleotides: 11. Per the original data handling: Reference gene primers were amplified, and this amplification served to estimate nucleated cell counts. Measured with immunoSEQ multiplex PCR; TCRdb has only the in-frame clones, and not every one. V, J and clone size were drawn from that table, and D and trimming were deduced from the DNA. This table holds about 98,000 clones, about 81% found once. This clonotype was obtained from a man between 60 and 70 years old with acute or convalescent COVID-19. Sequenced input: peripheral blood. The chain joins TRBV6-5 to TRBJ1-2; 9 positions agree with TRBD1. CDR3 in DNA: TGTGCCAGCAGTTCAGAACAGGGGGCCGCTGGAGGCTACACCTTC. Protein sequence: CASSSEQGAAGGYTF.